These 25 T cell receptor beta chains were all obtained from the same sample, sequenced in a study of long-term antiretroviral therapy in people with HIV (dated by TCRdb to the early 2020s). The immunoSEQ hsTCRB v3.0 assay was used at survey level resolution to sequence the TRB variable region. TCRdb obtained this table from immuneACCESS and retained in-frame rearrangements with V and J assigned. These tables miss some clones; where compared with another copy, unresolved V genes account for less than half of the shortfall, and the remainder is unexplained. Across this sample there are approximately 26,000 clones, with approximately 91% seen only once. Over 4% of the sample is held by the ten biggest clonotypes. Specimen: unsorted PBMCs, collected 3.1 years after starting antiretroviral therapy. The receptors were gathered from a young man with HIV.

V usage is TRBV7-8 and J usage is TRBJ2-1; D is unclear. This CDR3 is built from 11 residues. Germline CDR1 reads SGHVS; CDR2 reads FQNEAQ. The V and J ends lost 3 bases and 6 bases respectively, with 3 bases between them. The CDR3 spells CASSFLNEQFF. The CDR3 DNA sequence: TGTGCCAGCAGCTTTCTCAATGAGCAGTTCTTC.

In this sample, this clone turned up a few times. The chain is built from TRBV19 and TRBJ1-5; TRBD1 matches 12 bases. From germline, CDR1 is LNHDA and CDR2 SQIVND (reference sequence). The CDR3 length is 15 residues. J lost 6 bases, V lost 4 bases, and 4 bases had no gene match. The CDR3 coding sequence is TGTGCCAGTAGTACCTGGGACAGGGGGCTTCAGCCCCAGCATTTT. Translation: CASSTWDRGLQPQHF.

This rearrangement joins TRBV4-1 to TRBJ2-1; TRBD1 matches at 8 bases. Germline V CDR1 and CDR2: MGHRA, YSYEKL. CDR3 length: 13 residues. Trimming cost V 6 bases and J 5 bases; bases outside gene matches: 3. In nucleotides, the CDR3 is TGCGCCAGCAGAGGGACAGGTCACAATGAGCAGTTCTTC. Translating gives CASRGTGHNEQFF.

This clone was picked up one time. The chain couples TRBV7-9 to TRBJ1-1, with D perhaps matching TRBD1 (5 bases). Germline V gene data show CDR1 as SEHNR and CDR2 as FQNEAQ (reference sequence). The ends were cut back, 6 bases at V and 5 bases at J, with 16 bases in the middle. CDR3 size: 14 residues. The chain's CDR3 is CASSMTAGGTEAFF. The CDR3 coding sequence is TGTGCCAGCAGTATGACGGCGGGGGGGACTGAAGCTTTCTTT.

The chain is built from TRBV13 and TRBJ1-1; 10 bases line up with TRBD1. Germline V lookup: CDR1 PRHDT, CDR2 FYEKMQ (reference sequence). V gave up 0 bases and J gave up 10 bases; unmatched junction bases: 8. The CDR3 is 15 amino acids. CDR3 protein: CASSLGLGTGALAFF. In DNA form, the CDR3 reads TGTGCCAGCAGCTTAGGCCTCGGGACAGGGGCTTTAGCTTTCTTT.

The chain links TRBV11-2 to TRBJ1-1; D ambiguous. The V end lost 1 base, the J end lost 3 bases, and 6 bases lay between the germline ends. The CDR3 consists of 13 residues. Germline V gene sequence: CDR1 SGHAT, CDR2 FQNNGV. DNA of the CDR3: TGTGCCAGCAGCTTAGGAATATACACTGAAGCTTTCTTT. It is translated as CASSLGIYTEAFF.

The CDR3 sequence is CASSSPDRRKQYF. CDR3 DNA sequence: TGTGCCAGCAGCTCCCCGGACAGGAGGAAGCAGTACTTC. The chain links TRBV28 to TRBJ2-7; 7 bases agree with TRBD1. The CDR3 consists of 13 residues. V lost 6 bases to trimming and J lost 8 bases; unmatched junction nucleotides: 10. In germline, CDR1 is MDHEN, CDR2 SYDVKM.

The gene calls are TRBV11-2 and TRBJ1-4, with D tentatively TRBD1 (6 bases). Trimming removed 5 bases from V and 8 bases from J, with 18 bases in between. The CDR3 length is 15 residues. From germline, CDR1 is SGHAT and CDR2 FQNNGV. The chain's CDR3 is CASSILQGVGEKLFF. The DNA of the CDR3 is TGTGCCAGCAGCATACTACAGGGAGTTGGGGAAAAACTGTTTTTT.

J is TRBJ2-1 and V is TRBV19, with D tentatively TRBD1 (6 bases). CDR3 size: 12 residues. The germline gives CDR1 LNHDA, CDR2 SQIVND (reference sequence). V shed 5 bases and J shed 6 bases, with 8 bases lying between them. CDR3 sequence reads: CASSGGFNEQFF. CDR3 DNA sequence: TGTGCCAGTAGTGGGGGCTTCAATGAGCAGTTCTTC.

The chain combines TRBV5-1 with TRBJ1-1, with D tentatively TRBD1 (5 bases). V shed 4 bases and J shed 5 bases, with 15 bases lying between them. The CDR3 has 14 amino acids. Germline values: CDR1 SGHRS, CDR2 YFSETQ. As DNA, the CDR3 is TGCGCCAGCAGCGGAGAGGGGTGGCGAACTGAAGCTTTCTTT. It encodes CASSGEGWRTEAFF.

This sequence joins TRBV15 and TRBJ2-2, with D possibly matching TRBD2 (5 bases). The CDR3 spans 16 residues. Trimming took 0 bases from V and 0 from J, leaving 8 bases between them. Germline lookup yields CDR1 LNHNV and CDR2 YYDKDF (reference sequence). Here the CDR3 DNA reads TGTGCCACCAGCAGAGAGGACGGGGCGAACACCGGGGAGCTGTTTTTT. This encodes CATSREDGANTGELFF.

In nucleotides, the CDR3 is TGTGCCAGCAATCGGAACTTGAACACTGAAGCTTTCTTT. Its translation: CASNRNLNTEAFF. The chain links TRBV6-5 to TRBJ1-1; no firm D call. The CDR3 consists of 13 residues. Trimming removed 7 bases at V and 0 bases at J, with 9 bases between. Germline CDR1 MNHEY, CDR2 SVGAGI.

The rearrangement links TRBV30 to TRBJ1-2, with 9 positions matching TRBD1. The CDR3 is 12 amino acids. Germline V gene sequence: CDR1 GTSNPN, CDR2 SVGIG (reference sequence). J lost 13 bases, V lost 5 bases, and 11 bases had no gene match. As DNA, the CDR3 is TGTGCCTGGGGGAACAGGGGGCGATCCTGCACCTTC. It is translated as CAWGNRGRSCTF. Supplemented by reference TRBV30 and TRBJ1-2, the full variable domain reads SQTIHQWPATLVQPVGSPLSLECTVEGTSNPNLYWYRQAAGRGLQLLFYSVGIGQISSEVPQNLSASRPQDRQFILSSKKLLLSDSGFYLCAWGNRGRSCTFGSGTRLTVV.

The rearrangement uses TRBV5-8 and TRBJ2-7; TRBD2 matches 7 bases. The V gene's germline CDR1 is SGHTS and CDR2 YDEGEE. There are 13 residues in the CDR3. V shed 3 bases, J shed 3 bases, and the junction held 3 bases outside the gene matches. CDR3 bases: TGTGCCAGCAGCTACTCTAGCGGCTACGAGCAGTACTTC. Translating gives CASSYSSGYEQYF.

The chain combines TRBV9 with TRBJ2-1, with 7 bases matching TRBD2. This CDR3 spans 14 amino acids. Trimming took 0 bases from V and 8 from J; bases not matched to a gene: 5. CDR1 SGDLS and CDR2 YYNGEE come from the germline V gene. The CDR3 sequence: CASSVVQRDHEQFF. CDR3 sequence (DNA): TGTGCCAGCAGCGTAGTCCAGCGGGATCATGAGCAGTTCTTC.

The V gene is TRBV6-6, the J gene TRBJ2-7; D is uncertain. Trimming shortened V by 4 bases and J by 5 bases, and 12 bases separated the two germline ends. Germline CDR1 and CDR2: MNHNY and SVGAGI (reference sequence). The CDR3 totals 13 residues. The CDR3 reads CASSFPLDNEQYF. The CDR3 coding sequence is TGTGCCAGCAGTTTCCCCCTGGATAACGAGCAGTACTTC.

The V gene is TRBV27, the J gene TRBJ2-7; 7 nucleotides align to TRBD2. Germline CDR1 reads MNHEY; CDR2 reads SMNVEV (reference sequence). The length of the CDR3 is 14 residues. Germline trimming cut 3 bases from V and 2 bases from J; bases unmatched to any gene: 4. Here the CDR3 reads CASSLRAGAYEQYF. In DNA, the CDR3 is TGTGCCAGCAGTTTGAGGGCGGGAGCCTACGAGCAGTACTTC.

The genes are TRBV15 and TRBJ2-5, with 8 bases identical to TRBD1. The CDR3 has 17 amino acids. Germline CDR1 LNHNV, CDR2 YYDKDF (reference sequence). The junction had 16 bases not matched to a gene; V was cut back by 1 base and J by 9 bases. CDR3 bases: TGTGCCACCAGCAGAGTGGGGGAAGGGACAGGCCTCGAGTCCCAGTACTTC. This codes for CATSRVGEGTGLESQYF.

The V and J genes are TRBV6-1 and TRBJ2-5, with 11 bases lining up with TRBD1. The germline V gene has CDR1 MNHNS and CDR2 SASEGT. This CDR3 comprises 15 residues. V lost 5 bases and J lost 4; bases outside the gene matches: 6. CDR3 DNA: TGTGCCAGCAGTAAGGGACAGGGGGTGGTAGAGACCCAGTACTTC. Its protein product is CASSKGQGVVETQYF.

This chain joins TRBV19 and TRBJ2-1; D not resolved. V lost 4 bases and J lost 2, with 12 bases in between. The CDR3 has 15 residues. Germline CDR1 is LNHDA and CDR2 is SQIVND (reference sequence). CDR3 DNA sequence: TGTGCCAGTAGTAGTGAGTTCAACCCCTACAATGAGCAGTTCTTC. It encodes CASSSEFNPYNEQFF. Full variable domain (outside the CDR3, taken from reference TRBV19 and TRBJ2-1): DGGITQSPKYLFRKEGQNVTLSCEQNLNHDAMYWYRQDPGQGLRLIYYSQIVNDFQKGDIAEGYSVSREKKESFPLTVTSAQKNPTAFYLCASSSEFNPYNEQFFGPGTRLTVL.

This clone appeared a few times. V and J are TRBV11-2 and TRBJ2-1, with TRBD2 as a possible D gene (5 bases). Per the germline V gene, CDR1 is SGHAT and CDR2 is FQNNGV. Trimming cost V 5 bases and J 11 bases, with 22 bases left between them. CDR3 length: 15 amino acids. CDR3: CASSRTSEVGAKQFF. In DNA form, the CDR3 reads TGTGCCAGCAGCCGGACGTCCGAAGTGGGAGCTAAGCAGTTCTTC.

The chain is built from TRBV6-5 and TRBJ2-5; 8 bases agree with TRBD2. Germline V lookup: CDR1 MNHEY, CDR2 SVGAGI. V dropped 3 bases and J dropped 5; count of bases not matched to a gene: 5. The CDR3 length is 14 residues. This chain's CDR3 is CASSYGPGGETQYF. As DNA, the CDR3 is TGTGCCAGCAGTTATGGTCCGGGAGGGGAGACCCAGTACTTC.

Notes on this clone: An end of the junction does not agree with germline; a read error may underlie this. V usage is TRBV7-9 and J usage is TRBJ2-5; a weak D match, TRBD2 (6 bases). The CDR3 is 10 residues long. The germline gives CDR1 SEHNR, CDR2 FQNEAQ (reference sequence). The CDR3 reads CAVISGAQDF. CDR3 DNA: TGTGCCGTCATTAGCGGCGCGCAGGACTTC.

This clone was picked up one time. This chain uses TRBV19 with TRBJ2-1, with D possibly being TRBD2 (7 bases). In germline, CDR1 is LNHDA, CDR2 SQIVND (reference sequence). The CDR3 contains 14 residues. V lost 5 bases, J lost 7 bases, and 15 bases lay in between. In nucleotides, the CDR3 is TGTGCCAGTAGTGTCCACAGGGAGGGGAATGAGCAGTTCTTC. Protein product: CASSVHREGNEQFF.

This clone was recorded only once. This chain joins TRBV5-1 and TRBJ2-7, with TRBD1 matching 9 bases. The CDR3 consists of 15 residues. V trimming: 5 bases; J trimming: 2 bases; junction bases outside the gene matches: 8. Germline CDR1 and CDR2: SGHRS and YFSETQ. CDR3 sequence: CASRLRQGDPYEQYF. CDR3 bases: TGCGCCAGCAGACTTAGACAGGGGGACCCCTACGAGCAGTACTTC.